This T cell receptor (beta chain) was captured in a study of T-cell reconstitution after alpha-beta-depleted transplantation in children. Unique molecular identifiers tagged the TCRbeta library. Using its own MiXCR run on the PCR reads, TCRdb lists one record per CDR3 protein. The sample contains fewer than 550,000 distinct CDR3 sequences, approximately 10% of which appear only once. This clonotype was picked up a small number of times. Germline V gene sequence: CDR1 ENHRY, CDR2 SYGVKD. The CDR3 has 12 amino acids. The sample was PBMCs from the stem cell graft donor, taken from the stem cell graft. The receptor was derived from a human donor who donated a stem cell graft to a child with acute myeloid leukemia. The chain is built from TRBV10-3 and TRBJ1-1; D remains unclear. The CDR3 DNA is TGTGCTGCCGGGGAGATGAACACTGAAGCTTTCTTT. Amino acid sequence: CAAGEMNTEAFF.